This TCR beta chain was documented in a study of T cells expressing NK-cell markers. One entry per CDR3 protein, without DNA, is what TCRdb gives after re-calling the 5' RACE reads. The sample data list hundreds of thousands of distinct CDR3 sequences. Germline CDR1 is MNHEY and CDR2 is SVGEGT. The CDR3 has 16 amino acids. The chain combines TRBV6-2 or TRBV6-3 with TRBJ2-3; TCRdb's D gene call, TRBD1, goes unchecked for lack of DNA. The sequence derives from a man aged 18 to 29 in good health. The sequenced sample consisted of blood T cells: a sorted CD56 or NKG2C T cell subset, CD4+ or CD8+ T cells, or bulk PBMC T cells (not recorded which). CDR3 protein: CASSYSRGGWTDTQYF.